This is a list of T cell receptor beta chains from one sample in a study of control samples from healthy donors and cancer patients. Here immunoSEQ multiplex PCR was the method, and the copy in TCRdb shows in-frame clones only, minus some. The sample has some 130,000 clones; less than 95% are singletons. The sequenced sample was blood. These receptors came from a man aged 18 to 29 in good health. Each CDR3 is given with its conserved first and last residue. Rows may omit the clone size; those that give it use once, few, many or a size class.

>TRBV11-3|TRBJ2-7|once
CASSRGGTDTYEQYF
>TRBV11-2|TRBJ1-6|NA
CASSLSQGSPLHF
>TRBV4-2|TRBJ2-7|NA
CASSRYFGTSGESSYEQYF
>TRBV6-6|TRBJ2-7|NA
CASRRDRSSYEQYF
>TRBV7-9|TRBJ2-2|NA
CASSHKSGELFF
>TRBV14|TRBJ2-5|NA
CASSQGTSGRETQYF
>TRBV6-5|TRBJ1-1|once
CASRTGTGWVTEAFF
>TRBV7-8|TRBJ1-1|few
CASSLSEVNTEAFF
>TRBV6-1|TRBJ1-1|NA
CASSEFKGGADRTEAFF
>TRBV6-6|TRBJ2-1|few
CASSLRVHEQFF
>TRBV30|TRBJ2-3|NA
CAWAPGDSGDTQYF
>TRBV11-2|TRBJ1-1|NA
CASSLSRAYRATEAFF
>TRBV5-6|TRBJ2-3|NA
CASSLSRGASDTQYF
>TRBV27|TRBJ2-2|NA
CASSPRGRGGELFF
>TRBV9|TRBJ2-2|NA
CASSYQATNTGELFF
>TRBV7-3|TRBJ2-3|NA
CASSLGRADTQYF
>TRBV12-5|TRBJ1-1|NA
CASGLSAGDTEAFF
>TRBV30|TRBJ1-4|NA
CAWLSGTGDEKLFF
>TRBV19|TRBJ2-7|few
CASQGGRAGSYEQYF
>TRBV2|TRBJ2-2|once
CASSGTGGTTGELFF
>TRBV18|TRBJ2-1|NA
CASSRDSNEQFF
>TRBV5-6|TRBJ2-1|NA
CASDIGASSYNEQFF
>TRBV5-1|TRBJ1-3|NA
CASSLDRVGNTIYF
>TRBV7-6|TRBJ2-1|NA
CASSLPQRSSYNEQFF
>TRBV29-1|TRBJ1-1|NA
CSVDPGGMNTEAFF
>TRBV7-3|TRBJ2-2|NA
CASSLGGQGNTGELFF
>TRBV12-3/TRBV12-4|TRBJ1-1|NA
CASSVSMNTEAFF
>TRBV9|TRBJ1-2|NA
CASSVDWAPTITYGYTF
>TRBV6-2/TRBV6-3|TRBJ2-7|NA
CASSYAGEDYEQYF
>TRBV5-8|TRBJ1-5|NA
CASSFGLDRAHQPQHF
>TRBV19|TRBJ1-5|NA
CASSHPGQGVNQPQHF
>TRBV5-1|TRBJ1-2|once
CASSGGLTDYSRTPRYGYTF
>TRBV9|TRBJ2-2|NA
CASSVKGLVSPAAGELFF
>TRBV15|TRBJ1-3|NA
CATSRDLWLKAGNTIYF
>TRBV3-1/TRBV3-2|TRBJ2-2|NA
CASSPWTGELFF
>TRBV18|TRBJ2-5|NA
CASSPTQTKETQYF
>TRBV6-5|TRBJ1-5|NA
CASSFTPINQPQHF
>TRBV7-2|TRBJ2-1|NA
CASSPGGWSEQFF
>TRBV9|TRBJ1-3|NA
CASSVAAGTIYF
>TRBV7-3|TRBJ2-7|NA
CASSLPPAGEQYF
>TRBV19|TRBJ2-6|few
CASSIEGGSGANVLTF
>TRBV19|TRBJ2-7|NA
CASSIDLLGTYEQYF
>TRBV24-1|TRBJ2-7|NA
CATSDLGQGREYF
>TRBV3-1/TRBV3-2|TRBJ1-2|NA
CASSPPTSGGYGYTF
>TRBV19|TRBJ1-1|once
CASSIGGFRTEAFF